The TCR beta chain under discussion was sequenced for a study of shared clonotypes between healthy human individuals. Here immunoSEQ multiplex PCR was the method, and the copy in TCRdb shows in-frame clones only, minus some. Of roughly 1,500,000 clones in the sample, 97% to 99% were seen once. Both subsets, CD45RA+ naive and CD45RA-negative memory, were split from the CD4+ cells. Per germline, CDR1 SGHRS and CDR2 YFSETQ. The V and J ends lost 1 base and 6 bases, in that order; junction bases with no gene match: 10. This CDR3 region has 17 residues. Sequenced: naive CD4+ T cells sorted from blood. Subset defined: CD45RA+ positively selected. This chain joins TRBV5-1 and TRBJ2-1, with 10 positions matching TRBD2. This receptor was obtained from a man aged 25 to 45 in good health. The CDR3 loop reads CASSLQPLAGVSNEQFF. The CDR3 bases are TGCGCCAGCAGCTTGCAACCCCTAGCGGGAGTCTCCAATGAGCAGTTCTTC.